This T cell receptor beta chain was documented in a study of T cell responses to AZD1222 COVID-19 vaccine. Clones were sequenced by immunoSEQ multiplex PCR, and TCRdb holds only the in-frame ones, with some missing. The table lists about 220,000 clones, roughly 91% of them singletons, with about 1% in the top ten. V gave up 0 bases and J gave up 8 bases, with 12 bases separating them. Germline lookup yields CDR1 SGHRS and CDR2 YFSETQ. The CDR3 spans 14 residues. This material consisted of peripheral blood, taken on day 0 of MenACWY control vaccination. The rearrangement joins TRBV5-1 to TRBJ1-5, with D perhaps matching TRBD1 (6 bases). The sequence came from an adult in good health. CDR3 nucleotide sequence: TGCGCCAGCAGCTTGGGCACAGGGTCGGAGCCCCAGCATTTT. It codes for CASSLGTGSEPQHF.